A single sample is the source of the 11 T cell receptor beta chains below, sequenced in a study of blood T cells in healthy people across ages. Through a sample-barcoded 5' primer and a J-beta primer mix, a second PCR was run for roughly 7 to 11 cycles. TCRdb reanalysed the 5' RACE reads using MiXCR and keeps one entry per CDR3 protein. The sample has about 830,000 distinct CDR3 sequences; 62% are singletons. The sample consisted of blood. The receptor source for this set is a man under 40 in good health.

This clonotype was seen only once. The chain employs TRBV27 and TRBJ2-7; D unresolved. Between the trimmed V and J ends, which lost 0 bases and 2 bases, there was a span of 11 bases. The CDR3 is made up of 15 amino acids. Germline CDR1 and CDR2: MNHEY and SMNVEV (reference sequence). The CDR3 DNA follows: TGTGCCAGCAGTTTATCGTCGTGGCAGCCCTACGAGCAGTACTTC. Translation gives CASSLSSWQPYEQYF.

This chain joins TRBV20-1 and TRBJ1-2; TRBD1 might be the D (6 bases). The CDR3 has 14 residues. Trimming pared 3 bases from V and 5 bases from J, leaving 16 bases between. Germline CDR1 is DFQATT and CDR2 is SNEGSKA (reference sequence). CDR3 sequence reads: CSARGGPGRYGYTF. CDR3 coding DNA: TGCAGTGCTAGGGGGGGGCCCGGACGGTATGGCTACACCTTC.

This clonotype was found a few times. The CDR3 sequence: CASSLIGGFSGQGNSPLHF. In DNA, the CDR3 is TGTGCCAGCAGCTTAATCGGGGGTTTTTCGGGACAGGGTAATTCACCCCTCCACTTT. The rearrangement uses TRBV7-2 and TRBJ1-6; 9 nucleotides agree with TRBD1. Germline loops: CDR1 SGHTA, CDR2 FQGNSA. V lost 2 bases and J lost 6; bases outside the gene matches: 14. CDR3 length equals 19 residues.

This clonotype was picked up a small number of times. The chain combines TRBV12-3 or TRBV12-4 with TRBJ2-7; TRBD1 might be the D (6 bases). V dropped 8 bases and J dropped 8 bases, with 19 bases sitting between them. The CDR3 consists of 13 residues. The CDR3: CASVQTGTPQQYF. The CDR3 DNA reads as TGTGCCAGCGTACAAACCGGGACACCTCAGCAGTACTTC.

The rearrangement uses TRBV3-1 and TRBJ2-7; 8 bases fit TRBD1. CDR1 is LGHDT, CDR2 YNNKEL, per germline (reference sequence). The CDR3 is made up of 14 amino acids. Trimming took 4 bases from V and 5 from J; bases not matched to a gene: 7. The CDR3 is CASSLGQVYHEQYF. CDR3 DNA: TGTGCCAGCAGCCTGGGACAGGTCTACCACGAGCAGTACTTC.

V is TRBV27 and J is TRBJ2-7; D unclear. The CDR3 runs 14 residues. The ends were cut back, 4 bases at V and 3 bases at J, with 13 bases in the middle. From germline, CDR1 is MNHEY and CDR2 SMNVEV (reference sequence). CDR3: CASSSTVRGYEQYF. CDR3 sequence (DNA): TGTGCCAGCAGTTCCACGGTCCGTGGCTACGAGCAGTACTTC.

This clonotype occurred a few times. The chain is built from TRBV24-1 and TRBJ2-6; TRBD1 is a possible D gene (6 bases). V lost 2 bases, J lost 0 bases, and 13 bases lay in between. The CDR3 consists of 18 residues. Looked up from germline, CDR1 is KGHDR and CDR2 is SFDVKD. The CDR3: CATSDSRQGNSGANVLTF. CDR3 in DNA: TGTGCCACCAGTGATTCCCGCCAGGGGAACTCTGGGGCCAACGTCCTGACTTTC.

The chain is built from TRBV5-1 and TRBJ2-2; TRBD1 might be the D (5 bases). V lost 6 bases and J lost 6, with 12 bases in between. CDR1 is SGHRS and CDR2 is YFSETQ in the germline V gene. The CDR3 consists of 13 residues. The CDR3 here is CASNSPGSGELFF. CDR3 nucleotides: TGCGCCAGCAACTCCCCAGGGTCCGGGGAGCTGTTTTTT.

The chain joins TRBV7-9 to TRBJ2-1; 10 positions agree with TRBD1. Germline CDR1 SEHNR, CDR2 FQNEAQ (reference sequence). Trimming removed 6 bases from V and 0 bases from J; junction bases left unmatched: 5. CDR3 length equals 16 residues. CDR3 region: CASSRGQGVSYNEQFF. In DNA form, the CDR3 reads TGTGCCAGCAGTCGAGGACAGGGGGTCTCCTACAATGAGCAGTTCTTC.

Regarding this clonotype: The junction differs from germline at one of its ends, possibly a read error. The chain employs TRBV12-3 or TRBV12-4 and TRBJ2-7, with D perhaps assigned TRBD1 or TRBD2 (7 bases each). The assigned J gene may be wrong: the sequence end matches TRBJ2-5 better. The CDR3 has 14 amino acids. The CDR3 DNA reads as TGTACCAGCAGTTTTCAGGGGGGGGTAGAGACCCAGTACTTC. This gives the protein CTSSFQGGVETQYF.

This clonotype was detected only a few times. This chain joins TRBV18 and TRBJ2-5; 9 bases align to TRBD1. CDR3 length: 16 residues. The V and J ends lost 4 bases and 4 bases, in that order; junction bases with no gene match: 10. Germline values: CDR1 KGHSH, CDR2 LQKENI. CDR3 in DNA: TGTGCCAGCTCACGTTGGACAGGGGTGGAAGGAGAGACCCAGTACTTC. It encodes CASSRWTGVEGETQYF.